A selection of T cell receptor beta chains follows, all from one sample in a study of PD-1 blockade in classical Hodgkin lymphoma. Sequencing was performed with immunoSEQ multiplex PCR; in TCRdb, only in-frame clones are kept and a portion is missing. The table includes some 30,000 clones, over 70% detected once. The input for sequencing was peripheral blood mononuclear cells (PBMCs), taken before the fourth cycle of nivolumab. These receptors came from a human donor with classical Hodgkin lymphoma. Each CDR3 is given with its conserved first and last residue. The D gene is left open where the match is weak. Clone size is shown for a subset of rows, as once, few, many or a class of expanded clone.

>16|TRBD1|TRBV5-1|TRBJ1-6|NA
TGCGCCAGCAGCTCAATGACAGGGCAGAGTAATTCACCCCTCCACTTT
CASSSMTGQSNSPLHF
>12|NA|TRBV7-6|TRBJ2-7|NA
TGTGCCAGCAGCCAATCAGGGTACGAGCAGTACTTC
CASSQSGYEQYF
>15|NA|TRBV5-6|TRBJ2-3|NA
TGTGCCAGCAGTCCGGACGGTAGCTCCACAGATACGCAGTATTTT
CASSPDGSSTDTQYF
>16|TRBD2|TRBV5-4|TRBJ2-3|NA
TGTGCCAGCAGCTTGGAAATGGCGGGGGGGCCAGATACGCAGTATTTT
CASSLEMAGGPDTQYF
>16|NA|TRBV5-1|TRBJ2-3|NA
TGCGCCAGCAGCCCGCCCGGGACGGCTAGCACAGATACGCAGTATTTT
CASSPPGTASTDTQYF
>13|TRBD1|TRBV18|TRBJ1-2|once
TGTGCCAGCTCACCCGCAGGGGGCCGTGGCTACACCTTC
CASSPAGGRGYTF
>14|TRBD2|TRBV7-6|TRBJ2-1|NA
TGTGCCAGCAGCTTTACCGGGGGGGCGACCGAGCAGTTCTTC
CASSFTGGATEQFF
>14|NA|TRBV27|TRBJ1-3|NA
TGTGCCAGCAGTTTAGCTGGGGCTGGAAACACCATATATTTT
CASSLAGAGNTIYF
>16|NA|TRBV7-8|TRBJ1-4|NA
TGTGCCAGCAGCTTAATTACGGGTGCAGGGAATGAAAAACTGTTTTTT
CASSLITGAGNEKLFF
>15|TRBD2|TRBV7-9|TRBJ2-5|NA
TGTGCCAGCAGCAGAAAAAAAGCGGGGCAAGAGACCCAGTACTTC
CASSRKKAGQETQYF
>16|TRBD1|TRBV27|TRBJ1-5|NA
TGTGCCAGCAGTCTTTATCCCGGGACAGGGTACCAGCCCCAGCATTTT
CASSLYPGTGYQPQHF